Described below is a single TCR beta chain sequence and its context. Within the sample, other DNA sequences also encode this same CDR3. Living in 24 US areas, the participants were between 18 and 89 years of age. CDR1 is MNHEY, CDR2 SVGAGI, per germline. The V and J ends lost 7 bases and 3 bases, in that order; junction bases with no gene match: 4. CDR3 length: 13 amino acids. Sequenced by immunoSEQ multiplex PCR; TCRdb stores in-frame clones only, minus some. The profile covers under 300,000 clones, with approximately 84% appearing a single time and roughly 15% taken by the ten largest. The data were taken from a study of blood T cell repertoires in COVID-19. At the level of the study: Sources were T cells, B-cell-depleted T cells, or PBMCs; the material itself was cDNA or gDNA.

The source is a man aged 40-50 years who had recovered from COVID-19. Sequences were obtained from PBMCs or T cells enriched from blood (not recorded which). V gene TRBV6-5 combines with J gene TRBJ1-2; 8 bases line up with TRBD1. The CDR3 loop reads CASIQTGDYGYTF. The CDR3 nucleotides are TGTGCCAGCATTCAGACAGGGGACTATGGCTACACCTTC.